A selection of T cell receptor beta chains follows, all from one sample in a study of Ad26.COV2.S vaccination and SARS-CoV-2 variants. Assay: immunoSEQ multiplex PCR; the TCRdb copy retains only in-frame clones and omits some. In the table there are 500,000 or so clones, approximately 88% of which are singletons. The material sequenced was peripheral blood, taken in a trial of Ad26.COV2.S vaccine versus placebo. All receptors derive from a person aged 18 to 65 who received the Ad26.COV2.S COVID-19 vaccine or a placebo. Each CDR3 is given with its conserved first and last residue. A D gene is named only where the DNA matches it firmly. Some rows mark clone size as missing; the rest say once, few, many or name a class of expanded clone.

V,J,size,length,D,DNA,CDR3
TRBV19,TRBJ2-3,once,15,TRBD2,TGTGCCAGTAGAATAGCGGGAGGGTTTGCAGATACGCAGTATTTT,CASRIAGGFADTQYF
TRBV13,TRBJ2-3,once,16,-,TGTGCCAGCAGCTTAAGGACGTTGCTGCGGTCAGATACGCAGTATTTT,CASSLRTLLRSDTQYF
TRBV4-3,TRBJ2-7,-,15,TRBD2,TGCGCCAGCAGCCAAGAAGAGACTAGCGGCTACGAGCAGTACTTC,CASSQEETSGYEQYF
TRBV12-5,TRBJ1-3,-,19,-,TGTGCTAGTGGTCCGATAGGGGGGTATTACCCAAGCTCTGGAAACACCATATATTTT,CASGPIGGYYPSSGNTIYF
TRBV3-1/TRBV3-2,TRBJ1-3,-,17,-,TGTGCCAGCAGCCAAGAAATAGCCCTGCTCACTGGAAACACCATATATTTT,CASSQEIALLTGNTIYF
TRBV5-4,TRBJ2-1,-,18,TRBD2,TGTGCCAGCAGCGGGCCGGGGCTAGCGGGAGGACGAGGAGGAGAGCAGTTCTTC,CASSGPGLAGGRGGEQFF
TRBV21-1,TRBJ2-7,-,16,-,TGTGCCAGCAGCAAAGTGGTCCGACAAATTACCTACGAGCAGTACTTC,CASSKVVRQITYEQYF
TRBV7-9,TRBJ2-7,-,11,-,TGTGCCAGCGGGGTCTTGGACGAGCAGTACTTC,CASGVLDEQYF
TRBV6-6,TRBJ1-1,few,14,-,TGTGCCAGCAAACCATACATCGGGGGCACTGAAGCTTTCTTT,CASKPYIGGTEAFF
TRBV28,TRBJ2-1,once,17,-,TGTGCCAGCAGTTTATTCTTGAGCGGAACTTCCTACAATGAGCAGTTCTTC,CASSLFLSGTSYNEQFF
TRBV27,TRBJ2-3,-,15,-,TGTGCCAGCAGTTTAAGAGGCATCAACACAGATACGCAGTATTTT,CASSLRGINTDTQYF
TRBV6-5,TRBJ2-7,-,16,TRBD1,TGTGCCAGCAGTTACTCGATTGGGACAGGGCTCTACGAGCAGTACTTC,CASSYSIGTGLYEQYF
TRBV30,TRBJ1-2,once,14,-,TGTGCCTGGTATGGTAAGGCGAAGAACTATGGCTACACCTTC,CAWYGKAKNYGYTF
TRBV23-1,TRBJ2-7,few,15,-,TGCGCCAGCAGTCAATTTATGGTGCTGGGGGACGAGCAGTACTTC,CASSQFMVLGDEQYF
TRBV30,TRBJ1-2,once,14,TRBD1,TGTGCCTGGACCGTACCAGGGGGGTCGGGTGGCTACACCTTC,CAWTVPGGSGGYTF
TRBV7-3,TRBJ1-2,-,14,-,TGTGCCAGCAGCTCCGGGAGGGATAACTATGGCTACACCTTC,CASSSGRDNYGYTF
TRBV30,TRBJ1-2,-,13,-,TGTGCCTGTAAAATAGAAGGCGTCTATGGCTACACCTTC,CACKIEGVYGYTF
TRBV11-3,TRBJ2-5,-,14,TRBD1,TGTGCCAGCAGCTTAGGCAGGGGGACAGAGACCCAGTACTTC,CASSLGRGTETQYF
TRBV30,TRBJ1-6,-,13,-,TGTGCCTGGAGCGACCGAGCGAGTTCACCCCTCCACTTT,CAWSDRASSPLHF
TRBV4-3,TRBJ2-5,-,14,-,TGCGCCAGCAGCCAAGAGCACGGCGGCGAGACCCAGTACTTC,CASSQEHGGETQYF
TRBV5-1,TRBJ1-6,-,13,-,TGCGCCAGCAGCCCAAAGGATAATTCACCCCTCCACTTT,CASSPKDNSPLHF
TRBV9,TRBJ2-7,few,14,-,TGTGCCAGCAGCCCCTCGGCGGGCGCCAACGAGCAGTACTTC,CASSPSAGANEQYF
TRBV7-2,TRBJ2-3,-,18,TRBD2,TGTGCCAGCAGCTTCGCCGGGACTAGCGGACCTGGTACAGATACGCAGTATTTT,CASSFAGTSGPGTDTQYF
TRBV19,TRBJ1-3,-,14,-,TGTGCCAGTAGAACACAGGACTCTGGAAACACCATATATTTT,CASRTQDSGNTIYF
TRBV12-3/TRBV12-4,TRBJ2-1,-,13,-,TGTGCCAGCAGTTCCGCCTCCCAGTTATTCGAGTTCTTC,CASSSASQLFEFF
TRBV30,TRBJ1-1,-,13,TRBD1,TGTGCCTGGGACAGGGGCTCGAACACTGAAGCTTTCTTT,CAWDRGSNTEAFF
TRBV10-3,TRBJ2-1,-,15,TRBD2,TGTGCCATCAGTGAGCCCGGGAGGGGGGGCAATGAGCAGTTCTTC,CAISEPGRGGNEQFF
TRBV27,TRBJ1-4,-,13,-,TGTGCCAGCAGGGCCAGCTTTAATGAAAAACTGTTTTTT,CASRASFNEKLFF
TRBV5-1,TRBJ2-1,-,15,TRBD2,TGCGCCAGCAGCTTGGACGGACTAGCGGGAGTAGAGCAGTTCTTC,CASSLDGLAGVEQFF
TRBV7-9,TRBJ2-1,-,17,TRBD2,TGTGCCAGCAGCTCCCCTTGGCGGGAGGGGCTTGGGGATGAGCAGTTCTTC,CASSSPWREGLGDEQFF
TRBV24-1,TRBJ2-7,few,12,TRBD1,TGTGCCACCCGGGGACAGGGTGTCGAGCAGTACTTC,CATRGQGVEQYF
TRBV27,TRBJ2-7,-,13,-,TGTGCCAGCAGTTTATCGCAAGTTTACGAGCAGTACTTC,CASSLSQVYEQYF
TRBV2,TRBJ1-1,-,11,-,TGTGCCAGCGGGGGAAACACTGAAGCTTTCTTT,CASGGNTEAFF
TRBV7-9,TRBJ1-2,-,15,-,TGTGCCAGCAGCCCCTTTGGGGGGGGGTTTTATGGCTACACCTTC,CASSPFGGGFYGYTF
TRBV2,TRBJ2-3,-,14,-,TGTGCCAGCAAGAGGGGGGGACAAGGGGATACGCAGTATTTT,CASKRGGQGDTQYF
TRBV7-2,TRBJ2-3,-,17,TRBD2,TGTGCCAGCAGCTTGTCGGCGGGAGGGCTGGCCTCAGATACGCAGTATTTT,CASSLSAGGLASDTQYF
TRBV7-2,TRBJ1-1,once,18,TRBD1,TGTGCCAGCAGCATCCTTTCCGGGACAGGGCTACAGAACACTGAAGCTTTCTTT,CASSILSGTGLQNTEAFF
TRBV5-1,TRBJ1-1,-,14,-,TGCGCCAGCAGCTTTTCCCGGGGTGACACTGAAGCTTTCTTT,CASSFSRGDTEAFF
TRBV14,TRBJ2-3,-,15,-,TGTGCCAGCAGCCAAGAGGTGATTAGCACAGATACGCAGTATTTT,CASSQEVISTDTQYF
TRBV25-1,TRBJ1-1,-,14,-,TGTGCCAGCAGGCCGCGGGGGGCGAACGATAGAGCTTTCTTT,CASRPRGANDRAFF
TRBV5-4,TRBJ2-1,-,14,TRBD1,TGTGCCAGCAGCCCCCGACAGGGACGTGGTGAGCAGTTCTTC,CASSPRQGRGEQFF
TRBV7-3,TRBJ2-7,-,15,TRBD2,TGTGCCAGCAGCTTAACGGCGGGAGGGCCGACCGAGCAGTACTTC,CASSLTAGGPTEQYF
TRBV3-1/TRBV3-2,TRBJ2-7,-,14,-,TGTGCCAGCAGCCAGGGGGGCGTAATACACGAGCAGTACTTC,CASSQGGVIHEQYF
TRBV6-2/TRBV6-3,TRBJ2-1,-,14,-,TGTGCCAGCAGTTACGCTGGGGGAATCAATGAGCAGTTCTTC,CASSYAGGINEQFF
TRBV6-2/TRBV6-3,TRBJ1-2,-,13,TRBD1,TGTGCCAGCAGCCAGGGGGCCGACTATGGCTACACCTTC,CASSQGADYGYTF
TRBV18,TRBJ2-2,-,15,-,TGTGCCAGCTCACCTGAAGACAGCCGAGGCGGGGAGCTGTTTTTT,CASSPEDSRGGELFF
TRBV5-1,TRBJ1-6,-,15,-,TGCGCCAGCAGCTTGGAGGGACCGCTTAATTCACCCCTCCACTTT,CASSLEGPLNSPLHF
TRBV9,TRBJ2-3,-,15,TRBD1,TGTGCCAGCAGCGCCAGACAGGGTCTTACAGATACGCAGTATTTT,CASSARQGLTDTQYF
TRBV28,TRBJ1-2,-,16,TRBD1,TGTGCCAGCAGTTCACCGGGACAGGGGATTCTCTATGGCTACACCTTC,CASSSPGQGILYGYTF
TRBV6-5,TRBJ1-2,-,11,-,TGTGCCAGCGGCGGTTTCTATGGCTACACCTTC,CASGGFYGYTF
TRBV6-5,TRBJ1-5,-,15,TRBD1,TGTGCCAGCAGTAGGGACAGGGGGTCCGATCAGCCCCAGCATTTT,CASSRDRGSDQPQHF
TRBV18,TRBJ2-4,-,18,-,TGTGCCAGCTCACCCTTTGGGGGGGGCGGAATAGCCAAAAACATTCAGTACTTC,CASSPFGGGGIAKNIQYF
TRBV19,TRBJ2-5,-,15,TRBD1,TGTGCCAGTAGTCGTCCCTTAGACAGGGGCGAGACCCAGTACTTC,CASSRPLDRGETQYF
TRBV19,TRBJ2-5,-,15,TRBD2,TGTGCCAGTAGTCGGACTAGCGGAACTGGAGAGACCCAGTACTTC,CASSRTSGTGETQYF
TRBV5-4,TRBJ2-1,-,16,TRBD2,TGTGCCAGCAGCTTGGGGGGCGGGAGGGCCTACAATGAGCAGTTCTTC,CASSLGGGRAYNEQFF
TRBV7-2,TRBJ1-3,-,13,-,TGCGCCAGCAGCCACCCCTCTGGAAACACCATATATTTT,CASSHPSGNTIYF
TRBV20-1,TRBJ1-1,once,14,-,TGCAGTGCTAGTGCTTGGGTCGGGAACACTGAAGCTTTCTTT,CSASAWVGNTEAFF
TRBV7-3,TRBJ2-7,-,16,-,TGTGCCAGCAGCTTAACGTCCGGCGTCCCAGTCCACGAGCAGTACTTC,CASSLTSGVPVHEQYF
TRBV7-9,TRBJ2-7,-,17,-,TGTGCCAGCAGCCTATACGGAAAGGGAGCAACCTCCTACGAGCAGTACTTC,CASSLYGKGATSYEQYF
TRBV7-2,TRBJ2-7,-,13,-,TGTGCCAGCAGCTTCCTCCCGGTGAGGGAGCAGTACTTC,CASSFLPVREQYF